These 14 T cell receptor beta chains were all obtained from the same sample, sequenced in a study of blood T cell repertoires in COVID-19 (dated by TCRdb to 2019 to 2021). Library generation was performed with the immunoSEQ multiplex PCR assay. Sourced from immuneACCESS, this table was stored by TCRdb with only in-frame sequences that have V and J called. A share of the clones is absent; for the studies checked, an unresolved V gene accounts for under half, and the remainder has no known explanation. The sample profile shows some 180,000 clones; 65% to 90% of them were found once. Around 14% of the sample lies in the top ten. Source material: peripheral blood. The receptors here all came from a human donor in a cohort sampled during active COVID-19.

The gene calls are TRBV5-1 and TRBJ2-7; tentative D call: TRBD1 (5 bases). Trimming pared 4 bases from V and 3 bases from J, leaving 14 bases between. The CDR3 spans 14 residues. The germline V gene encodes CDR1 SGHRS and CDR2 YFSETQ. Here the CDR3 reads CASSLQGALYEQYF. CDR3 DNA sequence: TGCGCCAGCAGCCTGCAAGGGGCCCTCTACGAGCAGTACTTC.

V gene TRBV30 combines with J gene TRBJ1-6; 7 bases map to TRBD1. After removal of 4 bases from V and 7 bases from J, the junction contained 10 bases not matched to a gene. This CDR3 contains 15 residues. The germline CDR1 and CDR2 sequences are GTSNPN and SVGIG (reference sequence). The chain's CDR3 is CAWKGQSLWNSPLHF. CDR3 in DNA: TGTGCCTGGAAGGGACAGTCCCTTTGGAATTCACCCCTCCACTTT.

The rearrangement links TRBV4-1 to TRBJ2-3; 7 bases line up with TRBD1. Germline values: CDR1 MGHRA, CDR2 YSYEKL. The V and J ends lost 2 bases and 4 bases, in that order; junction bases with no gene match: 3. CDR3 length: 14 amino acids. CDR3 protein: CASSQTGVPDTQYF. The CDR3, as DNA: TGCGCCAGCAGCCAAACAGGGGTCCCAGATACGCAGTATTTT.

The chain couples TRBV18 to TRBJ2-7, with 14 positions matching TRBD2. CDR1 and CDR2 from the germline V gene are KGHSH and LQKENI. The CDR3 length is 16 residues. V gave up 3 bases and J gave up 5 bases; unmatched junction bases: 6. In DNA form, the CDR3 reads TGTGCCAGCTCACCCTCGGGACTAGCGGGAGTCCACGAGCAGTACTTC. It is translated as CASSPSGLAGVHEQYF.

This clone was detected only once. The chain has TRBV18 and TRBJ1-2; no firm D call. The CDR3 loop spans 14 amino acids. The germline CDR1 and CDR2 sequences are KGHSH and LQKENI. V shed 2 bases and J shed 3 bases, with 10 bases lying between them. The CDR3 loop reads CASSPWNGDYGYTF. The CDR3 bases are TGTGCCAGCTCACCATGGAACGGGGACTATGGCTACACCTTC.

This chain joins TRBV5-4 and TRBJ2-1; no firm D call. V dropped 2 bases and J dropped 6 bases, with 3 bases sitting between them. Germline lookup yields CDR1 SGHNT and CDR2 YYREEE (reference sequence). This CDR3 comprises 11 residues. CDR3 bases: TGTGCCAGCAGCTTCGGCAATGAGCAGTTCTTC. As protein: CASSFGNEQFF.

This clone was recorded once. This chain uses TRBV27 with TRBJ1-1, with 7 bases fitting TRBD1. Germline V gene sequence: CDR1 MNHEY, CDR2 SMNVEV (reference sequence). J lost 2 bases, V lost 6 bases, and 6 bases had no gene match. CDR3 length equals 14 residues. CDR3 amino acids: CASRGQLINTEAFF. In DNA, the CDR3 is TGTGCCAGCAGGGGACAGCTGATTAACACTGAAGCTTTCTTT.

The chain links TRBV21-1 to TRBJ2-1; TRBD2, the table's D call, lacks a check against the DNA. TRBV21-1 counts as a pseudogene. This CDR3 is 13 amino acids long. The CDR3 protein is CASSIGADNEQFF. The CDR3 DNA reads TGTGCCAGCAGCATAGGAGCGGACAATGAGCAGTTCTTC.

The chain employs TRBV7-9 and TRBJ2-1; D perhaps matches TRBD2 (6 bases). V gave up 5 bases and J gave up 9 bases, with 14 bases separating them. The CDR3 sequence is 13 residues long. Germline V gene data show CDR1 as SEHNR and CDR2 as FQNEAQ (reference sequence). As DNA, the CDR3 is TGTGCCAGCAGCCAGCCCGGGACTCTTGAGCAGTTCTTC. Protein: CASSQPGTLEQFF.

The chain combines TRBV29-1 with TRBJ2-3, with D unresolved. Trimming shortened V by 4 bases and J by 1 base, and 9 bases separated the two germline ends. Germline lookup yields CDR1 SQVTM and CDR2 ANQGSEA. This CDR3 has 13 residues. The CDR3 DNA reads as TGCAGCGTTGTAGGCGGTGGCACAGATACGCAGTATTTT. It codes for CSVVGGGTDTQYF.

This clone turned up a few times. The gene calls are TRBV28 and TRBJ2-1; the match to TRBD2 covers 10 bases. The CDR3 sequence is 19 residues long. The trim removed 2 bases at V and 6 bases at J, leaving 16 bases unmatched. CDR1 and CDR2 (germline): MDHEN, SYDVKM. CDR3 sequence reads: CASSLPAQSSGRGFNEQFF. CDR3 DNA: TGTGCCAGCAGTTTACCCGCCCAGTCTAGCGGGAGAGGGTTCAATGAGCAGTTCTTC. The full variable domain, with the rest looked up from reference TRBV28 and TRBJ2-1, is DVKVTQSSRYLVKRTGEKVFLECVQDMDHENMFWYRQDPGLGLRLIYFSYDVKMKEKGDIPEGYSVSREKKERFSLILESASTNQTSMYLCASSLPAQSSGRGFNEQFFGPGTRLTVL.

In its sample, this clone was seen a few times. The chain's CDR3 is CASSRQGVGNNQPQHF. The CDR3 coding sequence is TGTGCCAGCAGCAGACAGGGCGTAGGTAACAATCAGCCCCAGCATTTT. The chain is built from TRBV5-8 and TRBJ1-5, with 7 positions matching TRBD1. The CDR3 extends over 16 amino acids. Germline V gene sequence: CDR1 SGHTS, CDR2 YDEGEE. The V gene end was trimmed by 4 bases and the J gene end by 3 bases; junction bases not matched to a gene: 10.

The chain joins TRBV19 to TRBJ1-4; D is ambiguous. Germline V gives CDR1 LNHDA, CDR2 SQIVND (reference sequence). The CDR3 loop spans 16 amino acids. Deletions cut 6 bases from V and 1 base from J, with 15 bases between. The CDR3 nucleotides are TGTGCCAGTAGCCACTGGATGAGGAGAACTAATGAAAAACTGTTTTTT. Protein sequence: CASSHWMRRTNEKLFF.

The rearrangement uses TRBV7-6 and TRBJ1-4, with TRBD1 identical over 8 bases. The CDR3 covers 15 residues. V was pared by 2 bases and J by 7 bases, with 6 bases of the junction left unmatched. Germline CDR1 reads SGHVS; CDR2 reads FNYEAQ. Here the CDR3 DNA reads TGTGCCAGCAGCTTAAATCCAGGGGGCGGTGAAAAACTGTTTTTT. It codes for CASSLNPGGGEKLFF.